The rows below give T cell receptor beta chains drawn from one sample of a study of CD8+CD57+ T cells in acquired aplastic anemia. TCRdb reanalysed the reads using MiXCR and keeps one entry per CDR3 protein. The sample yields around 200,000 distinct CDR3 sequences, less than 65% seen once. Sequences were obtained from sorted CD4+, CD8+, or CD8+CD57+ T cells (not recorded which) from PBMCs. These TCRs come from a human donor in good health, serving as a control. CDR3s include the opening cysteine and the closing phenylalanine or tryptophan. Fields, in order: clone size, D gene, J gene, V gene, CDR3 DNA, CDR3 protein. D genes are given only for firm matches. Expanded clones are given a class, and other clones once, few, many or no size at all.

.	.	TRBJ2-7	TRBV12-3/TRBV12-4	TGTGCCAGCAGTTTGGGACATTCTTTCTACGAGCAGTACTTC	CASSLGHSFYEQYF
many	.	TRBJ1-1	TRBV19	TGTGCCAGTAGTCTTGACGGAGGAGGACCCTTCATGAACGCTGAAGCTTTCTTT	CASSLDGGGPFMNAEAFF
many	TRBD1	TRBJ1-2	TRBV28	TGTGCCAGCAGTATGGGACAGGCGACCTATGGCTACACCTTC	CASSMGQATYGYTF
many	.	TRBJ1-1	TRBV5-5	TGTGCCAGCAGCTTGCAGGGTTCCACTGAAGCTTTCTTT	CASSLQGSTEAFF
.	TRBD1	TRBJ1-1	TRBV19	TGTGCCAGTAGTCCCCGGGACAGGGGGACTGAAGCTTTCTTT	CASSPRDRGTEAFF
.	TRBD2	TRBJ2-3	TRBV3-1	TGTGCCAGCAGCCAAGGTCTAGCGGGGGGGCCGGGTAAGCAGTATTTT	CASSQGLAGGPGKQYF
few	TRBD2	TRBJ2-5	TRBV20-1	TGCAGTGCTGGCGGGGGGAAAGAGACCCAGTACTTC	CSAGGGKETQYF
.	.	TRBJ1-2	TRBV29-1	TGCAGCGTTGCTCAGGATGGCTACACCTTC	CSVAQDGYTF
few	.	TRBJ1-2	TRBV2	TGTGCCAGCAGTAGAACGGGAGGTGACGGCTACACCTTC	CASSRTGGDGYTF
.	TRBD1	TRBJ2-2	TRBV7-6	TGTGCCAGCAGCTTAGTACAGGGGGCGGCAGGCACCGGGGAGCTGTTTTTT	CASSLVQGAAGTGELFF
.	TRBD2	TRBJ2-1	TRBV25-1	TGTGCCAGCAGCTTTTTAGCGGGGGGTGACAATGAGCAGTTCTTC	CASSFLAGGDNEQFF
.	.	TRBJ1-2	TRBV18	TGTGCCAGCTCACCAGGGACACAACGAAACTATGGCTACACCTTC	CASSPGTQRNYGYTF
.	.	TRBJ2-1	TRBV29-1	TGCAGCGTTGATGTCGGCCAGAACAATGAGCAGTTCTTC	CSVDVGQNNEQFF
many	TRBD2	TRBJ2-6	TRBV19	TGTGCCAGTAGTATGGGGGGGTCTGGGGCCAACGTCCTGACTTTC	CASSMGGSGANVLTF
.	TRBD2	TRBJ2-5	TRBV12-3/TRBV12-4	TGTGCCACCGGGACTAGCGGGGGGGCCGAAGAGACCCAGTACTTC	CATGTSGGAEETQYF
many	TRBD1	TRBJ1-2	TRBV12-3/TRBV12-4	TGTGCCAGCTCCTATCGGGACAGGGGATATGGCTACACCTTC	CASSYRDRGYGYTF
many	TRBD2	TRBJ2-1	TRBV4-2	TGTGCCAGCAGTCCTTTAGCGGGGGGGCCGGACAATGAGCAGTTCTTC	CASSPLAGGPDNEQFF
many	TRBD1	TRBJ2-5	TRBV20-1	TGCAGTGCTGCTATACCGGGACAGGAGACCCAGTACTTC	CSAAIPGQETQYF
.	.	TRBJ2-6	TRBV19	TGTGCCAGTATTAGCTGGGCCAACGTCCTGACTTTC	CASISWANVLTF
many	TRBD1	TRBJ2-7	TRBV19	TGTGCCAGCAGCCAAGGACAGGGGTACGAGCAGTACTTC	CASSQGQGYEQYF